The clone carrying this T cell receptor (beta chain) was observed a handful of times. This sample was included in a study of tumor-infiltrating lymphocytes in oesophageal squamous cell carcinoma. TCRdb re-called the PCR reads with MiXCR, one entry per CDR3 protein. The profile shows some 12,000 distinct CDR3 sequences, around half of them singletons. Trimming cost V 5 bases and J 3 bases, with 17 bases left between them. Per germline, CDR1 SGHAT and CDR2 FQDESV (reference sequence). This CDR3 region has 16 residues. This rearrangement joins TRBV11-1 to TRBJ2-1; D might be TRBD1 (6 bases). The sample was esophageal tumor tissue. The source is a male donor with esophageal squamous cell carcinoma. CDR3 amino acids: CASSRTGTNNYNEQFF. The CDR3 bases are TGTGCCAGCAGCCGTACCGGGACAAATAACTACAATGAGCAGTTCTTC.